This TCR beta chain was captured by sequencing in a study of cytomegalovirus exposure and HLA in healthy donors (dated by TCRdb to 2017 to 2019). Turning to the overall study: According to an earlier analysis of a few hundred of the donors, some 180 million T cells yielded approximately 120 million unique TCR beta sequences and less than 300 Gb of sequence data. An early release covering about 600 HLA-typed donors comprised around 300 gigabases of sequencing data and roughly 85 million unique TCR sequences. Among the roughly 400 genotyped donors, approximately 76% belonged to the genetic ancestry cluster associated with self-reported Caucasian donors. The study was designed to test whether signatures of past pathogen exposure could be identified by cataloging public T cell receptors. The T cell repertoires of several hundred subjects were profiled by immunosequencing and related to cytomegalovirus serostatus. Besides the first cohort of under 700 subjects, a separate validation cohort made up of some 110 different subjects was used. The study combined high-throughput TCR immunosequencing, statistical association of individual TCRs with disease status, and machine learning to predict cytomegalovirus infection status. A later analysis re-analyzed previously published TCR beta repertoires from several hundred donors and added high-resolution HLA genotyping to study TCR occurrence patterns. In the later analysis, no new phenotypic data were used to find candidate immune exposures; instead, reliance was placed on TCR beta sequences and their occurrence across donors. An earlier analysis of roughly 600 of the donors used high-throughput TCR beta sequencing to judge whether each TCR beta V gene segment behaved as functional or pseudogenic. Donor age, sex, ethnicity and CMV serostatus were collected together with the repertoire data. In a later genetic analysis, genome-wide SNP genotypes for about three fifths of the roughly 670 donors were used, and that subset was treated as a discovery cohort. Every discovery cohort repertoire had been produced on one sequencing platform. HLA typing included class I and class II loci at four-digit resolution. Typing coverage varied by locus: roughly 629-630 donors for A, B, C, DRB1 and DQB1; roughly 560 for DQA1; 600 to 610 for DPA1; around 490 for DPB1. Because of strong linkage in the cohort, roughly five DR-DQ haplotypes were treated as single units for association and clustering. Across about 370 genotyped donors of the cohort, an average of roughly 250,000 unique TCR beta nucleotide sequences per donor were sequenced, and roughly 20% of those sequences were non-productive.

The paper as a whole reports these results and caveats: In a later analysis, HLA-associated TCR beta chains showed more clonal expansion and lower generation probabilities than non-associated chains that were equally common. The earlier analysis of approximately 560 of the donors excluded approximately 15 rarely observed V segments, including chromosome 9 orphons, because counts were too low. At a false discovery rate of 0.05, a later analysis linked approximately 18,000 TCR beta sequences to specific HLA alleles. Most TCR sequences were seen in very few donors, while some public TCRs were found in many individuals. According to a later analysis, most CMV-associated TCR beta chains appeared to be HLA-restricted, and the HLA associations seemed to be driven largely by CMV exposure. In the study, 150 to 200 TCR beta chains were listed as associated with cytomegalovirus. The authors suggested that the approach could potentially be generalized to other disease states and immunological phenotypes. This cohort had only TCR beta chains sequenced, and the lack of alpha or paired-chain data limited which features could be detected. In a later analysis, TCR association rates were found to vary across HLA loci, with the most associated TCRs seen for DRB1 alleles and the fewest for HLA-C alleles. Roughly uniform sequencing depth across donors was assumed in presence/absence analyses, although this assumption may not hold. A few of the identified cytomegalovirus-associated TCR beta chains were confirmed in vitro to be specific for cytomegalovirus antigens. Because some donors lacked HLA typing at each locus, the association tests relied only on the typed subset. A cluster of highly shared sequence variants was judged likely to represent a technical artifact of the sequencing pipeline. When HLA alleles, especially DR and DQ, strongly co-occurred, attributing TCR associations to individual alleles was difficult. The classifier was reported to diagnose cytomegalovirus status with high specificity and sensitivity in both the original and validation cohorts. Immune exposure information for the cohort was limited to CMV serostatus. A further reported finding was that TCR beta sequences accurately predicted the HLA-A and HLA-B alleles for most subjects in the first cohort. Some IMGT-functional V segments, including TRBV6-2 and TRBV6-3, could not be told apart with the 87-base-pair reads, so those segments were excluded. An association between a missense DCLRE1C variant and V-gene and J-gene trimming of TCR beta chains was found in a later genetic analysis and replicated in an independent cohort. A later genetic analysis reported fewer N-insertions in productive TCRs among donors in an Asian-associated ancestry cluster than the roughly 700-donor mean. In an earlier analysis of fewer than 750 of the donors, most TCR beta V segments were observed in productive rearrangements about 87% or about 30% of the time, broadly matching IMGT annotations. Several of the top co-occurrence clusters appeared to be linked to parvovirus B19, influenza, CMV and Epstein-Barr virus, according to a later analysis. Linkage disequilibrium might explain the correlated functional status among segregating V segments, but an unknown experimental factor could not be ruled out.

Receptors were amplified or captured by the immunoSEQ multiplex PCR assay. The multiplex PCR relied on a mix of 60 forward primers for TCR Vbeta segments and 13 reverse primers for TCR Jbeta segments. The CDR3 region of rearranged TCR beta genes was amplified from genomic DNA by a multiplex PCR assay. Amplified TCR beta libraries were sequenced as 87-base-pair reads on the Illumina HiSeq System. For the original study's pipeline: In a later analysis, roughly 80 million unique TCR beta chains were counted across the 650 to 700 repertoires, and some 10 million of these chains were shared by at least two donors. Raw reads were error-corrected and collapsed into unique sequences with a nearest-neighbor algorithm that merged closely related sequences to remove PCR and sequencing errors. Alignment of CDR3 sequences to IMGT reference sequences was used to assign V, D and J gene segments. For a sequence to be retained, a match of at least six nucleotides was required to both a V gene segment and a J gene segment. A rearrangement counted as productive if the CDR3 had no stop codons and remained in frame with V and J, and every other rearrangement counted as non-productive. CDR3 was defined by IMGT convention, running from the second conserved V-encoded cysteine to the conserved J-encoded phenylalanine. The earlier analysis of some 580 of the donors excluded any sequence lacking an unambiguous match to a single V gene segment. An earlier analysis of a few hundred of the donors called V segments functional above 56.7% productive rearrangements and segregating when the between-donor standard deviation exceeded 5%. To diagnose cytomegalovirus status from the catalog of TCR beta chain sequences, a statistical classification framework was built. V and J gene assignment, in a later analysis, came from comparing TCR nucleotide sequences with IMGT/GENE-DB human TR gene sequences. A later analysis assigned CDR3 sequences and most-parsimonious VDJ recombination scenarios with the TCRdist pipeline. In a later analysis, each TCR beta chain was defined by its CDR3 amino acid sequence together with its V-gene family, and reads lacking a unique V-gene family were excluded. As a way to deal with suspected cross-contamination and a sequencing artifact, a later analysis dropped 640 or so nucleotide sequences that were highly shared and had low generation probability. A later analysis calculated a clonal expansion index for each public chain from normalized within-repertoire ranks of inferred template counts. A later analysis computed generation probabilities with a VDJ recombination model fitted to out-of-frame rearrangements, and checked the results against IGoR. In a later analysis, hypergeometric tests were used to score TCR-TCR, TCR-HLA and TCR-CMV co-occurrence, with a repertoire-size bias correction applied to TCR pairs. In a later analysis, false discovery rates were estimated by permuting HLA or CMV assignments 20 times. In a later analysis, co-occurring TCRs were grouped with DBSCAN, and TCRdist sequence similarity was added when clustering was performed within HLA-allele-positive subsets. Co-occurrence clustering excluded repertoires with fewer than 30,000 or more than 120,000 public chains, plus five with anomalous nucleotide sharing. TCRdb carries this immuneACCESS record with in-frame sequences only. Its versions omit some clonotypes, under half of them owing to an unresolved V gene in the studies checked, with the rest unexplained. V and J calls and clone size are as listed in that table; D and trimming were resolved from the DNA. This sample's table carries approximately 110,000 clones. The ten largest make up more than 1% of the sample.

In total, 600 or so healthy bone marrow donors made up the cohort. Cohort members were all nominally healthy when sampled, although unrecorded immune exposures were likely present. The donor tested CMV seronegative and was one of the 352 seronegative cohort members. Every donor gave a peripheral blood sample, and the peripheral blood mononuclear cells from that sample were used for TCR beta sequencing. The Qiagen DNeasy Blood Extraction Kit was used to extract genomic DNA from the blood cell samples. Trimming removed 5 bases from V and 3 bases from J, leaving 6 bases between the germline ends. CDR1 and CDR2, per the germline V gene (reference sequence), are LNHDA and SQIVND. There are 12 amino acids in the CDR3, from cysteine to phenylalanine inclusive. Of all the DNA, just the CDR3 is kept, 36 bases in frame from base 1. As to this clone: What this receptor recognizes is not known.

The chain employs TRBV19 and TRBJ2-3; a confident D gene designation cannot be given. This clonotype was sampled from a man younger than 35 in good health and CMV-seronegative. The sequenced sample was PBMCs. The DNA sequence is as follows: TGTGCCAGTAGTGTGAGTACAGATACGCAGTATTTT. This sequence encodes CASSVSTDTQYF.